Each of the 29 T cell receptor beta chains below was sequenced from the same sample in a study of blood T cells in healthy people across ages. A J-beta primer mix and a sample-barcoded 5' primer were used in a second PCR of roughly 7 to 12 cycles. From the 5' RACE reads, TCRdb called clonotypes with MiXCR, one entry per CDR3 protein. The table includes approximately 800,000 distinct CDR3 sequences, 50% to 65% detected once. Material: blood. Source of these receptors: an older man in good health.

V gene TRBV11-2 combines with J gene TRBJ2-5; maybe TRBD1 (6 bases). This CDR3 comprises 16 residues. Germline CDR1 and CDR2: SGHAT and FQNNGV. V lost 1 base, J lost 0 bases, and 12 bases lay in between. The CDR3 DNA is TGTGCCAGCAGCTTAGGAAGCTCAGGGGACCAAGAGACCCAGTACTTC. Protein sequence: CASSLGSSGDQETQYF.

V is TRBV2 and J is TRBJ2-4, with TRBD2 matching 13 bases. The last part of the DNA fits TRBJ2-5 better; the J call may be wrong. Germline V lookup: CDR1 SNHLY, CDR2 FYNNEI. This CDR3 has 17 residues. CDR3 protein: CASSEAVLAGGQETQYF. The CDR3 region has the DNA TGTGCCAGCAGTGAAGCGGTACTAGCGGGAGGGCAAGAGACCCAGTACTTC.

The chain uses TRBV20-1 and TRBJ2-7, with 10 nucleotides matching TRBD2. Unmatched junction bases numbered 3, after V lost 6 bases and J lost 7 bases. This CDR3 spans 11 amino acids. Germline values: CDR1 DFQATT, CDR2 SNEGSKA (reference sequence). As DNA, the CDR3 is TGCAGTGCCACTAGCGGGAAGGAGCAGTACTTC. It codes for CSATSGKEQYF.

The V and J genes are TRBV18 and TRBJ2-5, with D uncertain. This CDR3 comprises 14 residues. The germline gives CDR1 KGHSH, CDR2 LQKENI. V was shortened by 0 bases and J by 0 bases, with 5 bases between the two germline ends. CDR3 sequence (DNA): TGTGCCAGCTCACCACCCAATTACCAAGAGACCCAGTACTTC. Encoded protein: CASSPPNYQETQYF. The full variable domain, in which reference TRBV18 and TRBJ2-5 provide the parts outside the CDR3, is NAGVMQNPRHLVRRRGQEARLRCSPMKGHSHVYWYRQLPEEGLKFMVYLQKENIIDESGMPKERFSAEFPKEGPSILRIQQVVRGDSAAYFCASSPPNYQETQYFGPGTRLLVL.

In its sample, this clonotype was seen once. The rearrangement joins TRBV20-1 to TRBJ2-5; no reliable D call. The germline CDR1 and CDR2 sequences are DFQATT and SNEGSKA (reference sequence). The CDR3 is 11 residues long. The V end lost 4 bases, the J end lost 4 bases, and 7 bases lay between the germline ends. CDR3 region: CSAIWRETQYF. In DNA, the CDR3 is TGCAGTGCTATCTGGCGAGAGACCCAGTACTTC.

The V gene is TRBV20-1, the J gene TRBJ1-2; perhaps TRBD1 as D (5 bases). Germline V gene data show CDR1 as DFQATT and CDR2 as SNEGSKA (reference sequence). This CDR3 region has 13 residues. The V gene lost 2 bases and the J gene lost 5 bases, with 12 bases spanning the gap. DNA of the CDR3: TGCAGTGCTAGAATGGGGGAACGGTATGGCTACACCTTC. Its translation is CSARMGERYGYTF.

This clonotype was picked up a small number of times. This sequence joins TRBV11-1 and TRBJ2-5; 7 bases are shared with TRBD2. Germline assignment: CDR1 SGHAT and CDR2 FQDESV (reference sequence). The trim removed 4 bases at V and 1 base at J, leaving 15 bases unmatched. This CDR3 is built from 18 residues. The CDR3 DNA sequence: TGTGCCAGCAGCTCCCGCCTGGGGACTACCGGGCCCCAAGAGACCCAGTACTTC. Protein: CASSSRLGTTGPQETQYF.

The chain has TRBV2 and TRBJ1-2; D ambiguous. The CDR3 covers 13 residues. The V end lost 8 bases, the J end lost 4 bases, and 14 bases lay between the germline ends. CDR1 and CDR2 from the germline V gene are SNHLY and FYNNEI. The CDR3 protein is CASLGGGPYGYTF. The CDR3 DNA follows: TGTGCCAGCCTCGGAGGCGGGCCCTATGGCTACACCTTC.

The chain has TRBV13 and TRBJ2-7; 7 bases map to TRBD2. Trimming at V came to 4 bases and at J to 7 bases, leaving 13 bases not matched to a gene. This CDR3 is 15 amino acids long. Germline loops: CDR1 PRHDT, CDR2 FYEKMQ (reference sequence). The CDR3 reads CASSSPSREVNEQYF. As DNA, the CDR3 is TGTGCCAGCAGCTCCCCCTCACGGGAGGTCAATGAGCAGTACTTC.

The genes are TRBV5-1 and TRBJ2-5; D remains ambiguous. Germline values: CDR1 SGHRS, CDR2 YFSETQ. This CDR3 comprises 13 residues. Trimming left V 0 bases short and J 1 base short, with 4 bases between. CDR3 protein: CASSLGFQETQYF. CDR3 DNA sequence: TGCGCCAGCAGCTTGGGATTCCAAGAGACCCAGTACTTC.

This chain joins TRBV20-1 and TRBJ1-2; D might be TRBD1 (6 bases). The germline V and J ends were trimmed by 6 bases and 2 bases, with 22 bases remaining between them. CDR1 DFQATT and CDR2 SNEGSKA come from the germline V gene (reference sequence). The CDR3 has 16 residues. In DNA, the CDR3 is TGCAGTGCGAAACCCGGACAGACGGTCGACAACTATGGCTACACCTTC. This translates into CSAKPGQTVDNYGYTF.

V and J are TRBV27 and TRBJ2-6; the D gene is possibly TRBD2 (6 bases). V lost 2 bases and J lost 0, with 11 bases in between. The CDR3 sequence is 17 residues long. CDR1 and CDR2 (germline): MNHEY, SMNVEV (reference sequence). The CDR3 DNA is TGTGCCAGCAGTTTAGGGGGAGGATCCTCTGGGGCCAACGTCCTGACTTTC. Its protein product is CASSLGGGSSGANVLTF.

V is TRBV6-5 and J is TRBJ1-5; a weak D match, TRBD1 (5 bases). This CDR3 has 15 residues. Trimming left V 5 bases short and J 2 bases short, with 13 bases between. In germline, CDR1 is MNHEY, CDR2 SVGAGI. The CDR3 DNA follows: TGTGCCAGCAGTAGGGGAGGCCAAGGCAATCAGCCCCAGCATTTT. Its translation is CASSRGGQGNQPQHF.

CDR3 DNA sequence: TGTGCCAGCAGCCAAGACCCAGGGATTACTTTTGGCTACACCTTC. Translating gives CASSQDPGITFGYTF. V gene TRBV4-2 combines with J gene TRBJ1-2, with D maybe TRBD1 (5 bases). V was shortened by 0 bases and J by 7 bases, with 15 bases between the two germline ends. Germline CDR1 LGHNA, CDR2 YNFKEQ. This CDR3 has 15 amino acids.

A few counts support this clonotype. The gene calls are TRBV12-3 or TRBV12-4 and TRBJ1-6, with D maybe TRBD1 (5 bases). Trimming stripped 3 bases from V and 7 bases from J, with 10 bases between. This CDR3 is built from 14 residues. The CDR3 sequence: CASSFGGRNSPLHF. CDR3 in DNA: TGTGCCAGCAGTTTTGGGGGGAGGAATTCACCCCTCCACTTT.

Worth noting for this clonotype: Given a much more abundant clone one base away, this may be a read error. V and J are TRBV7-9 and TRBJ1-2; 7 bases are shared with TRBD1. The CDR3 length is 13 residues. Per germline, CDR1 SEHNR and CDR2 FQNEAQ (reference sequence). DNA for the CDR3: TGTGCCAGCAGCCGACAGGGAGACTATGGCTACATCTTC. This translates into CASSRQGDYGYIF.

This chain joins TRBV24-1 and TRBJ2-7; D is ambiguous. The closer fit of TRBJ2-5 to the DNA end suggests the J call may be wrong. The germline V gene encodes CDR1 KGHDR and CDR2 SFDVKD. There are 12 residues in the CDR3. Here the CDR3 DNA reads TGTGCCACCAGTGACCCCACCGAGACCCAGTACTTC. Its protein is CATSDPTETQYF.

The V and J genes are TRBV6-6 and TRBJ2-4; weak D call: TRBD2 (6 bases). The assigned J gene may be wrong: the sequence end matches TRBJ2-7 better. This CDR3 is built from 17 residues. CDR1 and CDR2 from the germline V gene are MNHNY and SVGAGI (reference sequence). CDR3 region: CASSYSGLPTFTYEQYF. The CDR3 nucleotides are TGTGCCAGCAGTTACTCGGGACTGCCTACTTTCACCTACGAGCAGTACTTC.

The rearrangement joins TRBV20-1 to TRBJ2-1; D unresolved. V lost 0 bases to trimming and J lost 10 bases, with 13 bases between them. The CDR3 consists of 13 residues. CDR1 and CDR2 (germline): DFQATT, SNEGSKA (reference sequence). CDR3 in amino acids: CSARDARGKEQFF. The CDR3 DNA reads TGCAGTGCTAGAGACGCTAGAGGCAAGGAGCAGTTCTTC.

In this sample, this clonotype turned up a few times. CDR3 in amino acids: CASSLRSGEQYF. The CDR3, as DNA: TGTGCCAGCAGCTTAAGAAGTGGCGAGCAGTACTTC. The J gene is TRBJ2-4, the V gene TRBV7-2; D remains unclear. The J call may be in error: the DNA end matches TRBJ2-7 better. Per the germline V gene, CDR1 is SGHTA and CDR2 is FQGNSA. The CDR3 extends over 12 amino acids.

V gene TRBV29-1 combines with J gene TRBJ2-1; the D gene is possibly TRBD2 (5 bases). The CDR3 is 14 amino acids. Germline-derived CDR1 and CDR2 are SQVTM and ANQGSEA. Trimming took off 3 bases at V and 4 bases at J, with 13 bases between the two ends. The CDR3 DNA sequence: TGCAGCGTTGAGATCGTGAGGGTATACAATGAGCAGTTCTTC. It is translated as CSVEIVRVYNEQFF.

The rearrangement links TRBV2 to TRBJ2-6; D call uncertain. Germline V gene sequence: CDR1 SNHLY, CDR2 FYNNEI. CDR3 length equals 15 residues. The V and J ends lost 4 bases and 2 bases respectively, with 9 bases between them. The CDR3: CASSALNPGANVLTF. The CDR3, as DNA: TGTGCCAGCAGTGCTCTAAATCCTGGGGCCAACGTCCTGACTTTC. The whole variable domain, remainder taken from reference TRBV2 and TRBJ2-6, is EPEVTQTPSHQVTQMGQEVILRCVPISNHLYFYWYRQILGQKVEFLVSFYNNEISEKSEIFDDQFSVERPDGSNFTLKIRSTKLEDSAMYFCASSALNPGANVLTFGAGSRLTVL.

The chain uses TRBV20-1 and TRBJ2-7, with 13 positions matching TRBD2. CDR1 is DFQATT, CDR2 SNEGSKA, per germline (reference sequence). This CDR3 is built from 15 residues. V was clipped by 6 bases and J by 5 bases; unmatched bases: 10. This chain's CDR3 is CSADGLAGAGHEQYF. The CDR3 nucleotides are TGCAGTGCAGACGGACTAGCGGGAGCGGGCCACGAGCAGTACTTC.

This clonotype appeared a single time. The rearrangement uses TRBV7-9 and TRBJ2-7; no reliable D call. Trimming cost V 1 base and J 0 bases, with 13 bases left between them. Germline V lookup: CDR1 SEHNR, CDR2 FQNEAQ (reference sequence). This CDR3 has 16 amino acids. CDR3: CASSLDRPRSSYEQYF. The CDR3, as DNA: TGTGCCAGCAGCTTAGATCGTCCCAGGTCCTCCTACGAGCAGTACTTC.

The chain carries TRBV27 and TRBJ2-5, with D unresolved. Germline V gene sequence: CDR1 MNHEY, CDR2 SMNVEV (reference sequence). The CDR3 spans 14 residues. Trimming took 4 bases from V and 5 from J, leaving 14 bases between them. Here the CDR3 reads CASSSDSRPETQYF. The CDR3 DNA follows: TGTGCCAGCAGTTCGGATAGCCGCCCGGAGACCCAGTACTTC.

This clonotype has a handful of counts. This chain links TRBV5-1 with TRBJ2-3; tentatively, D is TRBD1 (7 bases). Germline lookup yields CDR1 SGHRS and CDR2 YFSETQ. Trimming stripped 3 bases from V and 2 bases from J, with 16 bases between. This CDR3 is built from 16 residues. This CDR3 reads CASSSGLQGTTDTQYF. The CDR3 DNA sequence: TGCGCCAGCAGCTCCGGACTACAGGGGACCACAGATACGCAGTATTTT.

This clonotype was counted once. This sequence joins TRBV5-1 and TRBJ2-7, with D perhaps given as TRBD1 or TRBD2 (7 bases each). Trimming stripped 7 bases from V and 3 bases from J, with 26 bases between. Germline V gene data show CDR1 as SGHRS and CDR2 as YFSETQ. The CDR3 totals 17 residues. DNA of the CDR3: TGCGCCAGCCGGGACGGGACAGCGAACCAGCGGGACTACGAGCAGTACTTC. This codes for CASRDGTANQRDYEQYF.

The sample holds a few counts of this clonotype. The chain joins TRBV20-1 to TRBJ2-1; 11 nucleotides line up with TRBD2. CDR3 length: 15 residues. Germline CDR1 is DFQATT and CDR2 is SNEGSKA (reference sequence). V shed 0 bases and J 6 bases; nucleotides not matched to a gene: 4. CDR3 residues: CSARDGTSGLNEQFF. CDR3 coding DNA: TGCAGTGCTAGAGACGGGACTAGCGGTCTCAATGAGCAGTTCTTC.

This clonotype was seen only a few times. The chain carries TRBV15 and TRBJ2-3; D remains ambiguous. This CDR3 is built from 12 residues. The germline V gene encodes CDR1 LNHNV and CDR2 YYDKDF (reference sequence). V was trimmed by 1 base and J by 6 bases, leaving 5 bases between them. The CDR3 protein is CATSRVKDTQYF. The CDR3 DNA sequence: TGTGCCACCAGCAGAGTGAAGGATACGCAGTATTTT.